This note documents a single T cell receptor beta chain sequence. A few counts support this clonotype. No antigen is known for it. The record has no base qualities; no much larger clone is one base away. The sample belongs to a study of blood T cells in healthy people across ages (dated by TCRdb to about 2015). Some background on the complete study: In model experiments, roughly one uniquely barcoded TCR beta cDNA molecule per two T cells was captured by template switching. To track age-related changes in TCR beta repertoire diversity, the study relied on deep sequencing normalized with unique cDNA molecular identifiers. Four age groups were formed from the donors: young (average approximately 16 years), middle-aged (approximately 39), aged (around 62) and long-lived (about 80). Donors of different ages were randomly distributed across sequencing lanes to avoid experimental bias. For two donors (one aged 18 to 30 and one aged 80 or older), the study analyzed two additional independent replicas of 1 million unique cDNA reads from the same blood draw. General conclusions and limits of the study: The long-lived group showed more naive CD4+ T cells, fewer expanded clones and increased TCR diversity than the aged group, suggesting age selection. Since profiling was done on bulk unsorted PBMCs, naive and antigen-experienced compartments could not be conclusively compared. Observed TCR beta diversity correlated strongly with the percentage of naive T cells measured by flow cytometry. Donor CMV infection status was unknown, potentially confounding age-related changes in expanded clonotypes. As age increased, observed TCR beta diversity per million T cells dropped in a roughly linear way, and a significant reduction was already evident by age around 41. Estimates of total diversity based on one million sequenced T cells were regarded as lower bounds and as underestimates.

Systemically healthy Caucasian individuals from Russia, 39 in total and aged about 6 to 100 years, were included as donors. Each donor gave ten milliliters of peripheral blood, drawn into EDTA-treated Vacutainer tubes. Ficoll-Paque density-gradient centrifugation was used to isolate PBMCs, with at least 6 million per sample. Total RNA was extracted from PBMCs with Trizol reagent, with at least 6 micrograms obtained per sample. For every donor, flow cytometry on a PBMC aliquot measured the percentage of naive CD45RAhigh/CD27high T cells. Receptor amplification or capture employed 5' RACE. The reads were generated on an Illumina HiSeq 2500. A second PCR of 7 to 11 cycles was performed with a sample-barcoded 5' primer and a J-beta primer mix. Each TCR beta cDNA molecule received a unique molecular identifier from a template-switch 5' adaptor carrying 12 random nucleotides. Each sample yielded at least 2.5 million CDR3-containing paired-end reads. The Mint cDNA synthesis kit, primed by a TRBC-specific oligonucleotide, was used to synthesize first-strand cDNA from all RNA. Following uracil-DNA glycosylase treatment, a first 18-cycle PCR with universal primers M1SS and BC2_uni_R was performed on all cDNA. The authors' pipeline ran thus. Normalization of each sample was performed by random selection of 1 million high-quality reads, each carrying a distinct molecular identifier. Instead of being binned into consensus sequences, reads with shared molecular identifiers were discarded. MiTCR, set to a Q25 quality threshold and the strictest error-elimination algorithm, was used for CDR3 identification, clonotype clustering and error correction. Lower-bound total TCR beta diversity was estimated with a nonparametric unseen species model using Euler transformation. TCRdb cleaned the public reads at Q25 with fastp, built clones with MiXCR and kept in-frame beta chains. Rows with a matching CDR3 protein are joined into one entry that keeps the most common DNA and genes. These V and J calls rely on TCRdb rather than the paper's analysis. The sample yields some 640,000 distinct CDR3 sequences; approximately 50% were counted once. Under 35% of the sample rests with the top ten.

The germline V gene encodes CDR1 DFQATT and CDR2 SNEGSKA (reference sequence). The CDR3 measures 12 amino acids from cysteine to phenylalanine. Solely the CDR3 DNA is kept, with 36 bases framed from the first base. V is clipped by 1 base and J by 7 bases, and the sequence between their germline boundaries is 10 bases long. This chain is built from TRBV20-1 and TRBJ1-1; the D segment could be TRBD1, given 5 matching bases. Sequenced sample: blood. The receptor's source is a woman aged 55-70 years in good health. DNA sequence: TGCAGTGCTAGAGCTCAGGGCGGTGAAGCTTTCTTT. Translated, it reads CSARAQGGEAFF.